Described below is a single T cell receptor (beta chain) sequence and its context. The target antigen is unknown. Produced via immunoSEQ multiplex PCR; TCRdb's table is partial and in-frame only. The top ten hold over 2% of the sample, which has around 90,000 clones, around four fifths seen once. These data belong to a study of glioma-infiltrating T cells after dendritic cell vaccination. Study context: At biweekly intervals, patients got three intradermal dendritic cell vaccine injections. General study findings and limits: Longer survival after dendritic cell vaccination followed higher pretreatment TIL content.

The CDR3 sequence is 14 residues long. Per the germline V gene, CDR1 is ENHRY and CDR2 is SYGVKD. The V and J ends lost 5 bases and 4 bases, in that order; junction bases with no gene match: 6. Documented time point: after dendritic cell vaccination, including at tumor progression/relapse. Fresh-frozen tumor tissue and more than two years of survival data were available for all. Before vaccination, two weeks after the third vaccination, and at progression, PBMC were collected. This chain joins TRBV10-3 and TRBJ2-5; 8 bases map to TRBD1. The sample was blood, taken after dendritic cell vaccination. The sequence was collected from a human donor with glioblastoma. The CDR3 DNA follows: TGTGCCATCAGTTCAGGACAGGGCTTAGAGACCCAGTACTTC. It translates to CAISSGQGLETQYF.